This T cell receptor beta chain was sequenced during a study of monozygotic twins with inflammatory bowel disease. The study, taken as a whole, reports: Repertoire similarity did not separate concordant from discordant twins, possibly from limited power. In patient repertoires, differing immunosuppressive treatments may have added some variability. No single strong signal or clonotype associated with IBD was supported. Healthy co-twins exceeded IBD patients in TCRbeta diversity as measured by inverse Simpson.

Germline CDR1 and CDR2: SGHRS and YFSETQ. This CDR3 has 14 amino acids. On this clonotype: Its specificity is unknown.

TCRdb reprocessed the 5' RACE reads; each CDR3 protein has one entry and no DNA is given. The specimen's table records about 300,000 distinct CDR3 sequences. Sequenced material: blood. This receptor was identified in a human donor with ulcerative colitis or Crohn's disease, or a healthy co-twin of an affected twin (not recorded which). V gene TRBV5-1 combines with J gene TRBJ1-2; TCRdb names TRBD1, which stays unverified in the absence of DNA. CDR3 amino acids: CASSGNGQFYGYTF.